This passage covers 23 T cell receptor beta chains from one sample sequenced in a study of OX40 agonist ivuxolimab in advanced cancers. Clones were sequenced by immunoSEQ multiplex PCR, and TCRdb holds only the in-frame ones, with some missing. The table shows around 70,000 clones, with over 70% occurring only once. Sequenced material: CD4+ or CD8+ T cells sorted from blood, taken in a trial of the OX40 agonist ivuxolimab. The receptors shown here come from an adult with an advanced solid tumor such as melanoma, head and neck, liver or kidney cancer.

The CDR3 protein is CASSSGDSRGTEAFF. The CDR3 nucleotides are TGTGCCAGCAGCTCGGGGGACAGCAGAGGGACTGAAGCTTTCTTT. The chain has TRBV11-3 and TRBJ1-1; 7 nucleotides align to TRBD1. Looked up from germline, CDR1 is SGHNT and CDR2 is YENEEA. The CDR3 extends over 15 amino acids. V was clipped by 4 bases and J by 5 bases; unmatched bases: 10.

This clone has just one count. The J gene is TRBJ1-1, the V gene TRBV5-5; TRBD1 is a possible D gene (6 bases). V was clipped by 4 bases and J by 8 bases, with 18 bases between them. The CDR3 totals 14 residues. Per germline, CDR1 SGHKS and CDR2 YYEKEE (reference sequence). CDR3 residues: CASSPILRTEEAFF. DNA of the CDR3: TGTGCCAGCAGCCCAATCTTAAGGACAGAAGAAGCTTTCTTT.

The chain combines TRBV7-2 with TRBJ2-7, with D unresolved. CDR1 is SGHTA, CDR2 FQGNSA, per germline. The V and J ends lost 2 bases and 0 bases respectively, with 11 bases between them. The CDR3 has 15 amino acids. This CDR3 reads CASSLSQTSSYEQYF. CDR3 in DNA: TGTGCCAGCAGCTTAAGTCAGACCAGCTCCTACGAGCAGTACTTC.

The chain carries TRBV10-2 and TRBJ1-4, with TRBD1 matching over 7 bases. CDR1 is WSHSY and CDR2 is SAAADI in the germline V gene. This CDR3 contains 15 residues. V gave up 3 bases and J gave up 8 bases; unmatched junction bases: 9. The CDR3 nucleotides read TGCGCCAGCAGTGATGTAGTTCTAGGGGGCGAAAAACTGTTTTTT. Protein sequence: CASSDVVLGGEKLFF.

The CDR3: CASSLGTGIVEQFF. The CDR3 DNA follows: TGTGCCAGTAGTCTCGGGACAGGGATAGTAGAGCAGTTCTTC. The chain is built from TRBV19 and TRBJ2-1, with 9 bases that match TRBD1. Germline values: CDR1 LNHDA, CDR2 SQIVND (reference sequence). With 5 bases clipped from V and 10 bases from J, the junction kept 9 bases outside the gene matches. The CDR3 runs 14 residues.

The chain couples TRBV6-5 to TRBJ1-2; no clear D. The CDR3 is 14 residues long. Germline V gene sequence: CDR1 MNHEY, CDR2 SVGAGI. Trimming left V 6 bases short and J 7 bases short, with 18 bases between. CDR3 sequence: CASSSSPMVGGYTF. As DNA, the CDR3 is TGTGCCAGCAGCTCTTCCCCAATGGTCGGTGGCTACACCTTC.

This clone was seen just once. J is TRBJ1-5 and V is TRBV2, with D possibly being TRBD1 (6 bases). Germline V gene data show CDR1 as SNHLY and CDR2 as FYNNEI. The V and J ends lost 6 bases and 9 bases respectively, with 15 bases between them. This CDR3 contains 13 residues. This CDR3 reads CASRREGGGPQHF. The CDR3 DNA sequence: TGTGCCAGCAGAAGGGAAGGGGGGGGGCCCCAGCATTTT.

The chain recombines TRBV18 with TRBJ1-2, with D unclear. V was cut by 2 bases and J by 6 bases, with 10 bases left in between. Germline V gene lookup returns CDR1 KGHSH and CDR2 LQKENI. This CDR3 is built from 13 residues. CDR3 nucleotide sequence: TGTGCCAGCTCACCAGGGATGGAGGATGGCTACACCTTC. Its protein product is CASSPGMEDGYTF.

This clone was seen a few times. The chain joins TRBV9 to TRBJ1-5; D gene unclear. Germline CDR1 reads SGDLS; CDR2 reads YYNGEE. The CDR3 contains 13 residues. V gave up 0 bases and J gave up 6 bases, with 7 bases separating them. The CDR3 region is CASSVDPLQPQHF. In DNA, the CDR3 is TGTGCCAGCAGCGTAGATCCCCTTCAGCCCCAGCATTTT.

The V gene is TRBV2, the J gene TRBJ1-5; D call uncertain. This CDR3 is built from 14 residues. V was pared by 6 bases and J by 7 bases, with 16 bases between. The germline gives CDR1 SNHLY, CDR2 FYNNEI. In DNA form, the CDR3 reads TGTGCCAGCAGCGCCGGTCGGACGGAACAGCCCCAGCATTTT. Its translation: CASSAGRTEQPQHF. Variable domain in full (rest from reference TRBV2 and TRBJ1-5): EPEVTQTPSHQVTQMGQEVILRCVPISNHLYFYWYRQILGQKVEFLVSFYNNEISEKSEIFDDQFSVERPDGSNFTLKIRSTKLEDSAMYFCASSAGRTEQPQHFGDGTRLSIL.

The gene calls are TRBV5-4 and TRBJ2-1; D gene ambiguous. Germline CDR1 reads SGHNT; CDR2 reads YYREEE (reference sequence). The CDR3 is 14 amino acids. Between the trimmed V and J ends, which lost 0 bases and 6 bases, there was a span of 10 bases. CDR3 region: CASSLGSQLNEQFF. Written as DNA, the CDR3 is TGTGCCAGCAGCTTGGGGTCACAACTCAATGAGCAGTTCTTC.

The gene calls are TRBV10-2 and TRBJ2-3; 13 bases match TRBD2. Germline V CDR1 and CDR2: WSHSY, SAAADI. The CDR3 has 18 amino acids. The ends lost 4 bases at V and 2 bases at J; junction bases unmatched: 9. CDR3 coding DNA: TGCGCCAGCAGTGTATCGGGAACTAGCGGGGGGGCCACAGATACGCAGTATTTT. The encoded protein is CASSVSGTSGGATDTQYF.

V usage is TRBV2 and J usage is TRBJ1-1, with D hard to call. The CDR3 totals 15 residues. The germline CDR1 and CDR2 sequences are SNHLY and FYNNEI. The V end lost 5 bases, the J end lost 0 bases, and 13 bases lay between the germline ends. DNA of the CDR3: TGTGCCAGCAGTCCTACGACACTAATGAACACTGAAGCTTTCTTT. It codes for CASSPTTLMNTEAFF. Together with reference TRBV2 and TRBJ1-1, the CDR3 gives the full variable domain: EPEVTQTPSHQVTQMGQEVILRCVPISNHLYFYWYRQILGQKVEFLVSFYNNEISEKSEIFDDQFSVERPDGSNFTLKIRSTKLEDSAMYFCASSPTTLMNTEAFFGQGTRLTVV.

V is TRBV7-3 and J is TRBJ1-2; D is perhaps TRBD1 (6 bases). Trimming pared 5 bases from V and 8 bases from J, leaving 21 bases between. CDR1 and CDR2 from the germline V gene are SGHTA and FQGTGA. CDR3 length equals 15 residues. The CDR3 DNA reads TGTGCCAGCAGCACTCACGGGACATCGTCTATGGGCTACACCTTC. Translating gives CASSTHGTSSMGYTF. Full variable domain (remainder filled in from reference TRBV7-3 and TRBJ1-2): GAGVSQTPSNKVTEKGKYVELRCDPISGHTALYWYRQSLGQGPEFLIYFQGTGAADDSGLPNDRFFAVRPEGSVSTLKIQRTERGDSAVYLCASSTHGTSSMGYTFGSGTRLTVV.

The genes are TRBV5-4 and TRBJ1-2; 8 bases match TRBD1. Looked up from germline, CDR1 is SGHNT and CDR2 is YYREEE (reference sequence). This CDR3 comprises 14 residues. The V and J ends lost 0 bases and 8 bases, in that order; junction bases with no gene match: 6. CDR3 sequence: CASSLGDRLRGYTF. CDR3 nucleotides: TGTGCCAGCAGCTTGGGGGACAGGTTGAGAGGCTACACCTTC.

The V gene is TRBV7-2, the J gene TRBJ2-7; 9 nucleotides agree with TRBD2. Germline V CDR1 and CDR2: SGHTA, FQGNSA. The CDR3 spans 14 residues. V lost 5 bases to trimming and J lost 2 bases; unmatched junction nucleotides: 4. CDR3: CASSVQRGAYEQYF. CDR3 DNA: TGTGCCAGCAGCGTTCAGCGGGGGGCCTACGAGCAGTACTTC.

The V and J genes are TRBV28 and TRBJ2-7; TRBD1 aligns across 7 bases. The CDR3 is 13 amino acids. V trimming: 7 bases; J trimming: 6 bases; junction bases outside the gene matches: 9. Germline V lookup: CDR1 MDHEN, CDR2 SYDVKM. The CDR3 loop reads CASTSGQALEQYF. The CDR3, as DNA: TGTGCCAGCACCAGCGGACAGGCTCTCGAGCAGTACTTC.

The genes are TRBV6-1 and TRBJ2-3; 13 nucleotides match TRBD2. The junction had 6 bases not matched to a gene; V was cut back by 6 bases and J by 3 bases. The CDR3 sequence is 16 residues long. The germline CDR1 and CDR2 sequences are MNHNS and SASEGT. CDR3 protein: CASSELAGGLTDTQYF. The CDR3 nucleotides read TGTGCCAGCAGCGAACTAGCGGGAGGGTTAACAGATACGCAGTATTTT.

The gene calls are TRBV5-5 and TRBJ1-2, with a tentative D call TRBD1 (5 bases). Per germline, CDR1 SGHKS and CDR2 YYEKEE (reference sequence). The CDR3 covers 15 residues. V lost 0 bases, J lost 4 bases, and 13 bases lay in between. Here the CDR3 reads CASSLAFGQGYGYTF. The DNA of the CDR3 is TGTGCCAGCAGCTTGGCCTTCGGGCAGGGCTATGGCTACACCTTC.

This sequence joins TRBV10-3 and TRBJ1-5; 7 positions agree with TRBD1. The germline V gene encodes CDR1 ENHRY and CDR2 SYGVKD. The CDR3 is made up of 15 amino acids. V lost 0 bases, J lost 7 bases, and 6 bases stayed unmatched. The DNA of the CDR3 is TGTGCCATCAGTGAGTCCCCACAGGGGACGCAGCCCCAGCATTTT. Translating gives CAISESPQGTQPQHF.

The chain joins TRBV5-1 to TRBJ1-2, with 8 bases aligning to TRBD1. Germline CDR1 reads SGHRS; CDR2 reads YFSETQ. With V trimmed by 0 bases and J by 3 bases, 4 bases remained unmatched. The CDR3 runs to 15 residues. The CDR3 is CASSLVGQGDYGYTF. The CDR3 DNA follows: TGCGCCAGCAGCTTGGTTGGACAGGGAGACTATGGCTACACCTTC.

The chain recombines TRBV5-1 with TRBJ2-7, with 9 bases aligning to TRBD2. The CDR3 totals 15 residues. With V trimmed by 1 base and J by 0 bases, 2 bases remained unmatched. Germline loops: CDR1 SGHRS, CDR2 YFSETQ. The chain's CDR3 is CASSLQLAGSYEQYF. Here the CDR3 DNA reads TGCGCCAGCAGCTTGCAACTAGCGGGCTCCTACGAGCAGTACTTC.

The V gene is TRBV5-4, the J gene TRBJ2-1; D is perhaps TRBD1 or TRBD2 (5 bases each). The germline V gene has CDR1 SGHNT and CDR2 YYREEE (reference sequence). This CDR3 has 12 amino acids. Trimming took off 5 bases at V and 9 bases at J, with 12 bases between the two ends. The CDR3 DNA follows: TGTGCCAGCAGTCTAAATGGGGGTGAGCAGTTCTTC. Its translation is CASSLNGGEQFF.